A single sample gave rise to the 12 T cell receptor beta chains below, sequenced in a study of beta chain features in type 1 diabetes. The investigators reverse transcribed all of the isolated RNA, so they sequenced expressed TCRB transcripts. Clones were read by immunoSEQ multiplex PCR, and TCRdb kept only the in-frame ones, dropping some. The profile shows 350,000 to 400,000 clones, around 16% of them singletons. Specimen: naive CD4+ T cells from blood. The receptors originated from a woman younger than 30 in good health.

This clone came up a few times. This rearrangement joins TRBV19 to TRBJ2-1; 9 bases match TRBD2. Per the germline V gene, CDR1 is LNHDA and CDR2 is SQIVND (reference sequence). J lost 8 bases, V lost 1 base, and 6 bases had no gene match. This CDR3 has 15 amino acids. The CDR3 DNA is TGTGCCAGTAGTATAGTTGGTAGCGGGAGCTATGAGCAGTTCTTC. Translated: CASSIVGSGSYEQFF.

This clone has only a few counts. The chain employs TRBV14 and TRBJ2-5; TRBD1 agrees at 11 bases. The junction had 2 bases not matched to a gene; V was cut back by 4 bases and J by 4 bases. The CDR3 is 14 residues long. The germline CDR1 and CDR2 sequences are SGHDN and FVKESK. DNA of the CDR3: TGTGCCAGCAGCCGGACAGGGGGCCGAGAGACCCAGTACTTC. Translated, it gives CASSRTGGRETQYF.

This clone was recorded only once. The J gene is TRBJ1-3, the V gene TRBV28; TRBD1 matches at 11 bases. Germline V gives CDR1 MDHEN, CDR2 SYDVKM. V was pared by 5 bases and J by 3 bases, with 6 bases of the junction left unmatched. The CDR3 sequence is 16 residues long. Written as DNA, the CDR3 is TGTGCCAGCAGTACGCCGGGACAGGGGGTTGGAAACACCATATATTTT. As protein: CASSTPGQGVGNTIYF.

V and J are TRBV7-9 and TRBJ2-7; 8 bases line up with TRBD2. CDR1 and CDR2 from the germline V gene are SEHNR and FQNEAQ (reference sequence). The CDR3 is made up of 14 amino acids. The ends lost 5 bases at V and 2 bases at J; junction bases unmatched: 5. CDR3 residues: CASSPVGGAYEQYF. CDR3 DNA sequence: TGTGCCAGCAGCCCCGTCGGGGGGGCCTACGAGCAGTACTTC.

This clone was observed a handful of times. Other DNA variants within this sample encode the same CDR3. The rearrangement uses TRBV5-1 and TRBJ1-1, with 12 bases lining up with TRBD1. The CDR3 consists of 15 residues. Germline V gene sequence: CDR1 SGHRS, CDR2 YFSETQ. V lost 0 bases, J lost 4 bases, and 1 base stayed unmatched. The CDR3 bases are TGCGCCAGCAGCTTGGAGGGACAGGGGGCCACTGAAGCTTTCTTT. Amino acids: CASSLEGQGATEAFF.

This clone turned up a few times. The J gene is TRBJ2-1, the V gene TRBV28, with D unresolved. V was clipped by 6 bases and J by 7 bases, with 13 bases between them. There are 13 residues in the CDR3. Germline lookup yields CDR1 MDHEN and CDR2 SYDVKM. In DNA, the CDR3 is TGTGCCAGCAGGGAACGACATAGGAATGAGCAGTTCTTC. As protein: CASRERHRNEQFF.

This CDR3 is CASSTTGGITGELFF. Written as DNA, the CDR3 is TGTGCCAGTAGTACGACTGGGGGGATTACCGGGGAGCTGTTTTTT. V gene TRBV19 combines with J gene TRBJ2-2, with D tentatively TRBD2 (6 bases). V lost 4 bases to trimming and J lost 5 bases, with 14 bases between them. Germline V gene lookup returns CDR1 LNHDA and CDR2 SQIVND (reference sequence). The CDR3 is made up of 15 amino acids.

This rearrangement joins TRBV11-2 to TRBJ1-2; no definite D call. The germline V gene encodes CDR1 SGHAT and CDR2 FQNNGV. The CDR3 runs to 15 residues. V was shortened by 0 bases and J by 2 bases, with 10 bases between the two germline ends. The CDR3 is CASSLDRGGNYGYTF. CDR3 sequence (DNA): TGTGCCAGCAGCTTAGATCGGGGAGGGAACTATGGCTACACCTTC.

This clone showed up just a few times. This chain links TRBV7-2 with TRBJ2-1; 7 nucleotides agree with TRBD2. J lost 4 bases, V lost 1 base, and 7 bases had no gene match. The germline V gene has CDR1 SGHTA and CDR2 FQGNSA. This CDR3 has 16 amino acids. Here the CDR3 reads CASSLVSTSVYNEQFF. As DNA, the CDR3 is TGTGCCAGCAGCTTAGTGAGCACTAGCGTATACAATGAGCAGTTCTTC.

This clone was seen a handful of times. The chain has TRBV5-1 and TRBJ2-1; D perhaps matches TRBD1 (6 bases). This CDR3 has 13 amino acids. V shed 5 bases and J shed 4 bases, with 10 bases lying between them. Germline V gene sequence: CDR1 SGHRS, CDR2 YFSETQ. The CDR3 region is CASRSGQYNEQFF. In DNA, the CDR3 is TGCGCCAGCAGATCCGGACAGTACAATGAGCAGTTCTTC.

V usage is TRBV2 and J usage is TRBJ1-5, with D unresolved. The CDR3 has 14 residues. Per the germline V gene, CDR1 is SNHLY and CDR2 is FYNNEI. V was clipped by 3 bases and J by 1 base, with 7 bases between them. CDR3 DNA sequence: TGTGCCAGCAGTGATTTATCGAGCAATCAGCCCCAGCATTTT. Translation gives CASSDLSSNQPQHF.

J is TRBJ2-7 and V is TRBV7-9, with a tentative D call TRBD2 (6 bases). The germline CDR1 and CDR2 sequences are SEHNR and FQNEAQ (reference sequence). The CDR3 contains 12 residues. With 6 bases removed from V and 5 bases from J, the gap between germline ends came to 11 bases. The CDR3 DNA reads as TGTGCCAGCAGGAGACTAGTCGACGAGCAGTACTTC. Translation gives CASRRLVDEQYF.